This T cell receptor (beta chain) was profiled in a study of blood T cell repertoires in COVID-19. Study-level background: Acute and convalescent COVID-19 specimens originated in the United States, Italy and Spain. The cDNA or gDNA used as material had been derived from T cells, B-cell-depleted T cells, or PBMCs.

In the authors' workflow: From reference gene primer amplification, estimates of nucleated cell counts were derived. Sequencing used immunoSEQ multiplex PCR; TCRdb keeps in-frame clones, though not all of them. V and J calls and clone size are copied from that table; D and trimming were computed from the DNA. Of 150,000 to 200,000 clones detected, approximately 92% appear once; the ten largest clones hold 0.5% to 0.6%. V lost 11 bases to trimming and J lost 2 bases, with 11 bases between them. CDR1 and CDR2 from the germline V gene are MDHEN and SYDVKM. The CDR3 is 12 amino acids. Sequencing was carried out using peripheral blood. This clonotype was obtained from a man in his fifties or sixties with acute or convalescent COVID-19. The gene calls are TRBV28 and TRBJ2-3; TRBD1 might be the D (6 bases). CDR3 nucleotide sequence: TGTGCCGCGAGGGGGTTCACAGATACGCAGTATTTT. Protein sequence: CAARGFTDTQYF.